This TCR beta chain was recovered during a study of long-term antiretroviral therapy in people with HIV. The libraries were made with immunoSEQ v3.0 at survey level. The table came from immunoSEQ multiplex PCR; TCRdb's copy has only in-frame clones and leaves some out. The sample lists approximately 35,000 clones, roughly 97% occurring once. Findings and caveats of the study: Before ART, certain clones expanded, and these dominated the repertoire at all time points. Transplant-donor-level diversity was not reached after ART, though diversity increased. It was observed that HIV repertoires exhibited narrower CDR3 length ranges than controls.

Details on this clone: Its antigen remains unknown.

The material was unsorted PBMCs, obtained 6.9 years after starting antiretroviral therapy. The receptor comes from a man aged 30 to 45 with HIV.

CDR3 bases: TGCGCCAGCAGCTTGGCAAGGCGGAGTGGCTACACCTTC. Protein: CASSLARRSGYTF. The J gene is TRBJ1-2, the V gene TRBV5-1; D is unresolved. V was clipped by 0 bases and J by 7 bases, with 10 bases between them. Germline values: CDR1 SGHRS, CDR2 YFSETQ. This CDR3 spans 13 amino acids.